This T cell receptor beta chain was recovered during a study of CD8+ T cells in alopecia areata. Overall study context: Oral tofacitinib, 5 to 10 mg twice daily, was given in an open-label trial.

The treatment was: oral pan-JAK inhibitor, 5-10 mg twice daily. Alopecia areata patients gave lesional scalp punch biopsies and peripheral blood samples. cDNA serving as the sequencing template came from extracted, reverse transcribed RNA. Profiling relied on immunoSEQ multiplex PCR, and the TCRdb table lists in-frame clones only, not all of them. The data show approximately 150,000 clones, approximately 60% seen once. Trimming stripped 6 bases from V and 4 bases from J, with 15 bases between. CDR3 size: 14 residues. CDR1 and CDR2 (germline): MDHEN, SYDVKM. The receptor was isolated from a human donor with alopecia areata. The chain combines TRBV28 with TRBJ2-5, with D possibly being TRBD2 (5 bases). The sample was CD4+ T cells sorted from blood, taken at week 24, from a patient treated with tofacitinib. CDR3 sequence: CASRMGASGETQYF. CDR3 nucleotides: TGTGCCAGCAGGATGGGAGCGTCGGGAGAGACCCAGTACTTC.